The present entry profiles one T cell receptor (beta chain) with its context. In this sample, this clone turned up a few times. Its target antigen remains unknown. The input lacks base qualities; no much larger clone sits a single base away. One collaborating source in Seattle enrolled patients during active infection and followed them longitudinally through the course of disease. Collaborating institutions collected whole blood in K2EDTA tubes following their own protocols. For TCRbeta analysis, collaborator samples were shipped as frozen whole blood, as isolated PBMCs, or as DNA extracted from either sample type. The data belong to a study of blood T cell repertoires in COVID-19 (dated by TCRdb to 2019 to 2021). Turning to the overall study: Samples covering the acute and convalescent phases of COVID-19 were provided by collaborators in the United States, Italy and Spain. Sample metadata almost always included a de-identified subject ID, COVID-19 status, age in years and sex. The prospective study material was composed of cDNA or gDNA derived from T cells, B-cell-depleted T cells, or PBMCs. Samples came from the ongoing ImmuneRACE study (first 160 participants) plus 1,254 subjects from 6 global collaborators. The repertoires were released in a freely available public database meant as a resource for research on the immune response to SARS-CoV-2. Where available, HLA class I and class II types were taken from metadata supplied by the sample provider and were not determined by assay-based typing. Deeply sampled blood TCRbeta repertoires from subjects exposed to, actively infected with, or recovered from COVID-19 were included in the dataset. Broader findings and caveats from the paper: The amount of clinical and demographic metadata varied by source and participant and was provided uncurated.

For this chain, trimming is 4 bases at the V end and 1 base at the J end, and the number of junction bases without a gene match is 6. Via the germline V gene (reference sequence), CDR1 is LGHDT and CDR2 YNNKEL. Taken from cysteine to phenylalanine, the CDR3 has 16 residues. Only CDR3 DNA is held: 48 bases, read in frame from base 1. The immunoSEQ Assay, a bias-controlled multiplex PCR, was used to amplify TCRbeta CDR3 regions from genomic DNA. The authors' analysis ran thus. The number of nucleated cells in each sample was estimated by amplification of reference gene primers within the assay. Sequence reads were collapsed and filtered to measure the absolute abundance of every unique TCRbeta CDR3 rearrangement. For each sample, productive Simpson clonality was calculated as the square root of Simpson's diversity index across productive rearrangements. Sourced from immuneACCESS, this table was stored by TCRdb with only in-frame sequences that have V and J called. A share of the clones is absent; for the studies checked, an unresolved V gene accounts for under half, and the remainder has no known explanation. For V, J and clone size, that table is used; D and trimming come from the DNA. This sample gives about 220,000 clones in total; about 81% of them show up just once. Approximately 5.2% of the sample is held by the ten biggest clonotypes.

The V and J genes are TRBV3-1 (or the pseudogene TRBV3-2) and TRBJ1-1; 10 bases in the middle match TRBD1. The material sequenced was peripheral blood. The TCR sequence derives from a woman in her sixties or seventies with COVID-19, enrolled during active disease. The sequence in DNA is TGTGCCAGCAGCCCGATGGACAGGGGGAGGAACACTGAAGCTTTCTTT. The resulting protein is CASSPMDRGRNTEAFF.